The clone carrying this TCR beta chain has only a few counts. As yet, its antigen is unknown. The data stem from a study of T-cell memory formation after mild COVID-19. Regarding the study as a whole: Clones contracting over day 15 to 85 were CD4/CD8 balanced, with later expanders leaning CD4+. The pre-infection memory compartment contained some responding clones, suggesting cross-reactive memory joined. For contracting clones, CD4+ ones sat mainly in CM and EM, CD8+ in EMRA.

Employing constant-segment primers, 5'RACE generated TCR alpha and TCR beta cDNA libraries bearing sample barcodes and UMIs. TCRdb analysed the 5' RACE reads with MiXCR anew, one entry per CDR3 protein. The sample lists 300,000 to 350,000 distinct CDR3 sequences, just under 20% occurring once. Sequenced: PBMCs or a T cell subset sorted from them (not recorded which). This clonotype originated in a man aged 18 to 30 who had mild COVID-19 (a few samples of this study predate the infection). Cell type and time point are not known.

This CDR3 reads CASSRGTGQETQYF. CDR3 sequence (DNA): TGTGCCAGCAGCCGGGGGACAGGCCAAGAGACCCAGTACTTC. The chain employs TRBV3-1 and TRBJ2-5; 8 bases align to TRBD1. This CDR3 region has 14 residues. The V segment lost 4 bases and the J segment 1 base; nucleotides outside the gene matches: 2. Germline V gene lookup returns CDR1 LGHDT and CDR2 YNNKEL (reference sequence).